The next 7 T cell receptor beta chains were all read from a single sample in a study of vaccination effects on CD4 cells after COVID-19. These receptors' antigens are unknown. The ViraFEST assay expanded antigen-specific CD4+ T cells with viral peptide pools before sequencing. Investigators separated out CD4+ T cells once 10 days of culture had passed. The cohort was immunized with two doses of either the BNT162b2 or mRNA-1273 vaccine. The table came from immunoSEQ multiplex PCR; TCRdb's copy has only in-frame clones and leaves some out. The top ten hold over 0.95% of the sample, which has 75,000 to 100,000 clones, about three quarters seen once. This material consisted of CD4+ T cells from PBMCs cultured with HCoV-OC43 spike peptides, taken after COVID-19 vaccination. Subset given: HCoV-OC43 spike overlapping peptide pool stimulation. These receptors came from a human donor who received a COVID-19 vaccine.

This clone was detected only a few times. CDR3 DNA: TGTGCCAGCAGACCCCTTTTGGGGTCGTTCGACGAGCAGTACGTC. It encodes CASRPLLGSFDEQYV. The chain combines TRBV6-5 with TRBJ2-7; no definite D call. This CDR3 is built from 15 residues. Germline values: CDR1 MNHEY, CDR2 SVGAGI. V was shortened by 6 bases and J by 5 bases, with 20 bases between the two germline ends.

The chain carries TRBV6-5 and TRBJ2-7, with TRBD1 as a possible D gene (6 bases). The V and J ends lost 7 bases and 3 bases respectively, with 19 bases between them. The CDR3 has 15 residues. Germline V gene data show CDR1 as MNHEY and CDR2 as SVGAGI. The CDR3 is CASTLPAGGRYEQYV. For the CDR3, the DNA is TGTGCCAGCACCTTACCGGCTGGGGGCCGCTACGAGCAGTACGTC.

A single count supports this clone. This chain's CDR3 is CASSQGLAGGWEQFF. In nucleotides, the CDR3 is TGTGCCAGCAGCCAGGGCCTAGCGGGGGGTTGGGAGCAGTTCTTC. The chain carries TRBV6-6 and TRBJ2-1, with 11 bases matching TRBD2. The CDR3 spans 15 residues. Trimming cost V 6 bases and J 10 bases; bases outside gene matches: 11. Germline V gene data show CDR1 as MNHNY and CDR2 as SVGAGI (reference sequence).

The chain recombines TRBV7-3 with TRBJ2-1; 9 positions match TRBD2. V shed 5 bases, J shed 4 bases, and the junction held 6 bases outside the gene matches. Germline-derived CDR1 and CDR2 are SGHTA and FQGTGA. This CDR3 is 15 amino acids long. The CDR3 spells CASSLERGEYNEQFF. CDR3 coding DNA: TGTGCCAGCAGCCTAGAGCGGGGGGAATACAATGAGCAGTTCTTC.

The CDR3 coding sequence is TGTGCCAGCATTACCGACAGGGGAGAAGAAAAACTGTTTTTT. This codes for CASITDRGEEKLFF. The rearrangement links TRBV6-5 to TRBJ1-4; 8 positions match TRBD1. The germline CDR1 and CDR2 sequences are MNHEY and SVGAGI. The CDR3 contains 14 residues. Trimming at V came to 7 bases and at J to 8 bases, leaving 9 bases not matched to a gene.

The chain has TRBV11-3 and TRBJ2-3; 12 bases fit TRBD2. Germline-derived CDR1 and CDR2 are SGHNT and YENEEA. The V and J ends lost 5 bases and 6 bases, in that order; junction bases with no gene match: 9. The CDR3 extends over 16 amino acids. The CDR3 reads CASSPYPSGGGDTQYF. The DNA for the CDR3 is TGTGCCAGCAGCCCATACCCTAGCGGGGGGGGCGATACGCAGTATTTT.

The J gene is TRBJ1-1, the V gene TRBV9; D perhaps matches TRBD1 (6 bases). Germline CDR1 reads SGDLS; CDR2 reads YYNGEE. Trimming cost V 3 bases and J 3 bases, with 24 bases left between them. The CDR3 has 18 residues. The CDR3 bases are TGTGCCAGCAGCGCTAGCCGCCTTCGGGGGGGGGCGGACACTGAAGCTTTCTTT. Translated: CASSASRLRGGADTEAFF.